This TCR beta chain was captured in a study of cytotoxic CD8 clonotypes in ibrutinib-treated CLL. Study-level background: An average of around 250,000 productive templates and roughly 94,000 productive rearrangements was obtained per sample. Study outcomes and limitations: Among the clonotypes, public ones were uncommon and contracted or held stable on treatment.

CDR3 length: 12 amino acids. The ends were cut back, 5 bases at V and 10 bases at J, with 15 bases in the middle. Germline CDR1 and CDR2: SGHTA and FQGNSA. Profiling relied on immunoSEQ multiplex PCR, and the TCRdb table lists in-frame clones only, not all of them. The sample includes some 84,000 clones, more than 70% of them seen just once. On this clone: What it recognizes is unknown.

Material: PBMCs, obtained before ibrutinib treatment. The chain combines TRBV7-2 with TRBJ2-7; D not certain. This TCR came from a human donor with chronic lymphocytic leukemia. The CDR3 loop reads CASSQAMGGQYF. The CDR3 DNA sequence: TGTGCCAGCAGCCAGGCCATGGGCGGACAGTACTTC.